Presented here are 27 T cell receptor beta chains from one specimen sequenced in a study of T cell repertoires in cytomegalovirus infection. Antigens of these TCRs are unknown. TCRdb itself ran the reads through MiXCR, one entry per CDR3 protein. The table lists some 560,000 distinct CDR3 sequences, 40% of them singletons. Sequences were derived from cultured PBMCs, sampled from culture after CMV antigen stimulation. These receptors originate from a human donor in good health (CMV status not recorded). Some clones in this sample may be carry-over from other donors' samples.

This clonotype showed up just a few times. The rearrangement links TRBV7-2 to TRBJ2-1; 9 bases align to TRBD2. CDR3 size: 21 residues. Germline CDR1 SGHTA, CDR2 FQGNSA. With V trimmed by 3 bases and J by 0 bases, 18 bases remained unmatched. The CDR3, as DNA: TGTGCCAGCAGCTTTCGTATGGCGGGGGGGAAATACGACGGCTCCTACAATGAGCAGTTCTTC. As protein: CASSFRMAGGKYDGSYNEQFF. Variable domain in full (rest from reference TRBV7-2 and TRBJ2-1): GAGVSQSPSNKVTEKGKDVELRCDPISGHTALYWYRQSLGQGLEFLIYFQGNSAPDKSGLPSDRFSAERTGGSVSTLTIQRTQQEDSAVYLCASSFRMAGGKYDGSYNEQFFGPGTRLTVL.

The chain employs TRBV7-9 and TRBJ2-1; no reliable D call. Germline loops: CDR1 SEHNR, CDR2 FQNEAQ (reference sequence). Deletions cut 10 bases from V and 1 base from J, with 11 bases between. The CDR3 extends over 13 amino acids. This chain's CDR3 is CATTQRSYNEQFF. The CDR3, as DNA: TGTGCCACCACCCAGAGATCCTACAATGAGCAGTTCTTC.

In this sample, this clonotype turned up many times. This chain links TRBV7-6 with TRBJ2-3; 8 positions match TRBD1. Germline trimming cut 3 bases from V and 3 bases from J; bases unmatched to any gene: 2. This CDR3 region has 14 residues. Germline V gene data show CDR1 as SGHVS and CDR2 as FNYEAQ. The CDR3 DNA sequence: TGTGCCAGCAGCTTCAGGGGGCGAACAGATACGCAGTATTTT. Encoded protein: CASSFRGRTDTQYF.

V gene TRBV7-6 combines with J gene TRBJ1-2; D is uncertain. Trimming pared 4 bases from V and 3 bases from J, leaving 6 bases between. The CDR3 is 12 residues long. Germline V lookup: CDR1 SGHVS, CDR2 FNYEAQ. CDR3 in amino acids: CASSSRHYGYTF. In DNA form, the CDR3 reads TGTGCCAGCAGCTCAAGGCACTATGGCTACACCTTC.

The chain links TRBV5-4 to TRBJ2-7; 8 nucleotides align to TRBD1. CDR1 and CDR2 from the germline V gene are SGHNT and YYREEE (reference sequence). This CDR3 is 15 amino acids long. With V trimmed by 3 bases and J by 5 bases, 10 bases remained unmatched. CDR3 sequence: CASSSPSGGGHEQYF. In nucleotides, the CDR3 is TGTGCCAGCAGCTCTCCCTCAGGGGGCGGGCACGAGCAGTACTTC.

In its sample, this clonotype was seen a few times. The chain joins TRBV6-2 or TRBV6-3 to TRBJ2-7; 13 nucleotides align to TRBD2. CDR1 and CDR2 from the germline V gene are MNHEY and SVGEGT. The CDR3 loop spans 18 amino acids. The junction had 10 bases not matched to a gene; V was cut back by 3 bases and J by 2 bases. CDR3 in DNA: TGTGCCAGCAGTTATCTGAGTAGGACTAGCGGGAGCGCCTACGAGCAGTACTTC. Protein: CASSYLSRTSGSAYEQYF.

The gene calls are TRBV4-3 and TRBJ2-3; D unclear. Germline V gene lookup returns CDR1 LGHNA and CDR2 YSLEER. CDR3 size: 17 residues. V lost 0 bases and J 2 bases, leaving 15 bases between the germline ends. For the CDR3, the DNA is TGCGCCAGCAGCCAAGATTATGTGGGCACCTACACAGATACGCAGTATTTT. It codes for CASSQDYVGTYTDTQYF.

CDR3 residues: CASTTVSRDNGYTF. The CDR3 nucleotides are TGTGCCAGCACCACAGTATCCCGGGATAATGGCTACACCTTC. This chain joins TRBV28 and TRBJ1-2; D is uncertain. Trimming removed 7 bases at V and 6 bases at J, with 18 bases between. CDR1 and CDR2 from the germline V gene are MDHEN and SYDVKM. The CDR3 is 14 residues long.

The genes are TRBV6-6 and TRBJ1-2; possibly TRBD1 for D (5 bases). This CDR3 contains 14 residues. V was pared by 7 bases and J by 4 bases, with 16 bases between. Per germline, CDR1 MNHNY and CDR2 SVGAGI (reference sequence). The CDR3 spells CASNGGGRAYGYTF. The CDR3 nucleotides are TGTGCCAGCAACGGCGGGGGTCGGGCCTATGGCTACACCTTC.

V gene TRBV7-2 combines with J gene TRBJ2-1, with 14 nucleotides matching TRBD2. The V segment lost 5 bases and the J segment 13 bases; nucleotides outside the gene matches: 13. Germline values: CDR1 SGHTA, CDR2 FQGNSA. CDR3 size: 16 residues. The CDR3 is CASSLLGTSGGEEQFF. CDR3 bases: TGTGCCAGCAGCCTGCTGGGGACTAGCGGGGGCGAGGAACAGTTCTTC. Complete variable domain (other parts from reference TRBV7-2 and TRBJ2-1): GAGVSQSPSNKVTEKGKDVELRCDPISGHTALYWYRQSLGQGLEFLIYFQGNSAPDKSGLPSDRFSAERTGGSVSTLTIQRTQQEDSAVYLCASSLLGTSGGEEQFFGPGTRLTVL.

The chain couples TRBV11-2 to TRBJ1-2; D not certain. V shed 3 bases and J shed 1 base, with 9 bases lying between them. This CDR3 region has 14 residues. Germline assignment: CDR1 SGHAT and CDR2 FQNNGV. The CDR3 DNA sequence: TGTGCCAGCAGCTTTTCTGCCAGTAACTATGGCTACACCTTC. Protein: CASSFSASNYGYTF.

The chain employs TRBV12-3 or TRBV12-4 and TRBJ1-6; tentative D call: TRBD1 (5 bases). The CDR3 consists of 14 residues. V was trimmed by 3 bases and J by 5 bases, leaving 8 bases between them. DNA for the CDR3: TGTGCCAGCAGTTTTGGACAAGATAATTCACCCCTCCACTTT. It yields the protein CASSFGQDNSPLHF.

The J gene is TRBJ2-1, the V gene TRBV11-1, with 11 bases identical to TRBD2. Per the germline V gene, CDR1 is SGHAT and CDR2 is FQDESV (reference sequence). This CDR3 contains 18 residues. V shed 4 bases, J shed 6 bases, and the junction held 14 bases outside the gene matches. The CDR3 region is CASSSQTRWLAGGNEQFF. The CDR3 region has the DNA TGTGCCAGCAGCTCACAGACTCGTTGGCTAGCGGGGGGCAATGAGCAGTTCTTC.

This clonotype was observed a few times. The chain couples TRBV19 to TRBJ1-5; the D gene is possibly TRBD1 (5 bases). The germline gives CDR1 LNHDA, CDR2 SQIVND (reference sequence). V was cut by 3 bases and J by 6 bases, with 15 bases left in between. The CDR3 is made up of 15 amino acids. The CDR3 nucleotides are TGTGCCAGTAGTATGGTTTGGGGCCTCGGTCAGCCCCAGCATTTT. Its protein product is CASSMVWGLGQPQHF.

To note about this clonotype: The junction differs from germline at one of its ends, possibly a read error. The rearrangement uses TRBV28 and TRBJ2-5; 7 nucleotides line up with TRBD2. Germline V lookup: CDR1 MDHEN, CDR2 SYDVKM. The CDR3 sequence is 15 residues long. The CDR3, as DNA: TGTGCCAGCAGTTCCCTACGGGAGGTTGGAGAGACCCGGTACTTC. Translated: CASSSLREVGETRYF.

In regard to this clonotype: One end of the junction does not line up with germline, which may come from a read error. This chain joins TRBV15 and TRBJ2-5; 8 bases fit TRBD2. Germline loops: CDR1 LNHNV, CDR2 YYDKDF (reference sequence). This CDR3 contains 15 residues. The chain's CDR3 is CATTLAGTELETQHF. In nucleotides, the CDR3 is TGTGCCACAACCTTAGCGGGGACGGAATTAGAGACCCAGCACTTC.

V and J are TRBV19 and TRBJ1-1; the D is unclear. The V end was cut by 7 bases, the J end by 1 base, with 10 bases between. Germline CDR1 and CDR2: LNHDA and SQIVND (reference sequence). This CDR3 has 13 residues. Here the CDR3 DNA reads TGTGCCAGTAACCCTAAAGGGAACACTGAAGCTTTCTTT. Translation gives CASNPKGNTEAFF.

J is TRBJ2-4 and V is TRBV12-3 or TRBV12-4; D might be TRBD1 (6 bases). The CDR3 loop spans 14 amino acids. V shed 3 bases and J shed 8 bases, with 14 bases lying between them. The chain's CDR3 is CASSFRDTPDIQYF. DNA for the CDR3: TGTGCCAGCAGTTTTCGGGACACCCCGGACATTCAGTACTTC.

The CDR3 nucleotides read TGTGCCAGCAGTTCGGGACAGGTCGTTTATAGCAATCAGCCCCAGCATTTT. Amino acid sequence: CASSSGQVVYSNQPQHF. The rearrangement links TRBV28 to TRBJ1-5; 8 nucleotides match TRBD1. Germline trimming cut 4 bases from V and 0 bases from J; bases unmatched to any gene: 8. The CDR3 extends over 17 amino acids. CDR1 is MDHEN, CDR2 SYDVKM, per germline.

The rearrangement uses TRBV10-3 and TRBJ1-2; no firm D call. In germline, CDR1 is ENHRY, CDR2 SYGVKD. The CDR3 spans 13 residues. Trimming removed 4 bases at V and 6 bases at J, with 12 bases between. This CDR3 is CAISALGMDGYTF. The CDR3 coding sequence is TGTGCCATCAGTGCCTTAGGGATGGATGGCTACACCTTC.

There are a few counts of this clonotype. J is TRBJ1-6 and V is TRBV7-2; tentative D call: TRBD1 (6 bases). CDR1 SGHTA and CDR2 FQGNSA come from the germline V gene. V lost 3 bases, J lost 9 bases, and 24 bases lay in between. This CDR3 spans 18 amino acids. CDR3 in DNA: TGTGCCAGCAGCTTTCAACAGGGCTTCGCGGGGGTCGGTTCACCCCTCCACTTT. The encoded protein is CASSFQQGFAGVGSPLHF.

This chain links TRBV30 with TRBJ2-7; D not resolved. V was pared by 5 bases and J by 2 bases, with 10 bases between. Germline CDR1 and CDR2: GTSNPN and SVGIG (reference sequence). This CDR3 spans 12 amino acids. DNA for the CDR3: TGTGCCTGGGGGCCTCAGGCCTACGAGCAGTACTTC. This translates into CAWGPQAYEQYF.

The chain links TRBV2 to TRBJ2-7, with 10 bases aligning to TRBD1. This CDR3 is 14 amino acids long. Looked up from germline, CDR1 is SNHLY and CDR2 is FYNNEI. The junction had 5 bases not matched to a gene; V was cut back by 4 bases and J by 5 bases. The CDR3 nucleotides read TGTGCCAGCAGTGTGGGGACAGGGGCCCACGAGCAGTACTTC. This encodes CASSVGTGAHEQYF.

This clonotype was seen just once. This chain joins TRBV2 and TRBJ2-7; no firm D call. Trimming shortened V by 2 bases and J by 0 bases, and 8 bases separated the two germline ends. Germline V lookup: CDR1 SNHLY, CDR2 FYNNEI. CDR3 length: 14 amino acids. CDR3: CASSEQQNSYEQYF. The DNA of the CDR3 is TGTGCCAGCAGTGAACAGCAGAACTCCTACGAGCAGTACTTC. The full variable domain, completed using reference TRBV2 and TRBJ2-7, is EPEVTQTPSHQVTQMGQEVILRCVPISNHLYFYWYRQILGQKVEFLVSFYNNEISEKSEIFDDQFSVERPDGSNFTLKIRSTKLEDSAMYFCASSEQQNSYEQYFGPGTRLTVT.

In its sample, this clonotype was seen a few times. This sequence joins TRBV5-5 and TRBJ2-1; D not certain. The CDR3 runs 13 residues. Per the germline V gene, CDR1 is SGHKS and CDR2 is YYEKEE (reference sequence). Trimming removed 0 bases from V and 6 bases from J, with 7 bases in between. CDR3 sequence: CASSLVGSNEQFF. The CDR3 nucleotides read TGTGCCAGCAGCTTGGTTGGCAGCAATGAGCAGTTCTTC.

This chain connects TRBV27 to TRBJ2-7; 8 nucleotides line up with TRBD2. Losses at the gene ends were 5 bases for V and 0 bases for J; bases not matched to a gene: 9. The germline V gene has CDR1 MNHEY and CDR2 SMNVEV (reference sequence). The CDR3 extends over 16 amino acids. The CDR3 bases are TGTGCCAGCAGTCGTGCGGGGGGACCTAGCTCCTACGAGCAGTACTTC. Protein product: CASSRAGGPSSYEQYF.

The chain carries TRBV7-1 and TRBJ2-1; D is undetermined. TRBV7-1 is marked as an open reading frame, function uncertain. V was shortened by 3 bases and J by 4 bases, with 16 bases between the two germline ends. There are 16 residues in the CDR3. The CDR3 DNA sequence: TGTGCCAGCAGCTCCCCCAGAGCCAACAAATACAATGAGCAGTTCTTC. It encodes CASSSPRANKYNEQFF.